A selection of T cell receptor beta chains follows, all from one sample in a study of T cells expressing NK-cell markers. TCRdb re-called the 5' RACE reads, yielding one record per CDR3 amino acid sequence without DNA. Its table lists 300,000 to 500,000 distinct CDR3 sequences. The specimen was blood T cells: a sorted CD56 or NKG2C T cell subset, CD4+ or CD8+ T cells, or bulk PBMC T cells (not recorded which). The receptors stem from a woman in her fifties or sixties in good health. Each CDR3 is given with its conserved first and last residue.

CASSLTPRKGSYNEQFF	TRBV7-2	TRBJ2-1	17
CASTSAGAWQETQYF	TRBV5-1	TRBJ2-5	15
CSVDPGGLGEQYF	TRBV29-1	TRBJ2-7	13
CASSLETGGLETQYF	TRBV27	TRBJ2-5	15
CASSLDLRSNYGYTF	TRBV11-3	TRBJ1-2	15
CASGRILRGDTEAFF	TRBV12-3/TRBV12-4	TRBJ1-1	15
CATSDQRGQKDTQYF	TRBV24-1	TRBJ2-3	15
CASSEDRESLNTEAFF	TRBV18	TRBJ1-1	16
CATSDAQGQAGTDTQYF	TRBV24-1	TRBJ2-3	17
CSFRGTALETQYF	TRBV29-1	TRBJ2-5	13
CASTLGLSGELFF	TRBV6-6	TRBJ2-2	13